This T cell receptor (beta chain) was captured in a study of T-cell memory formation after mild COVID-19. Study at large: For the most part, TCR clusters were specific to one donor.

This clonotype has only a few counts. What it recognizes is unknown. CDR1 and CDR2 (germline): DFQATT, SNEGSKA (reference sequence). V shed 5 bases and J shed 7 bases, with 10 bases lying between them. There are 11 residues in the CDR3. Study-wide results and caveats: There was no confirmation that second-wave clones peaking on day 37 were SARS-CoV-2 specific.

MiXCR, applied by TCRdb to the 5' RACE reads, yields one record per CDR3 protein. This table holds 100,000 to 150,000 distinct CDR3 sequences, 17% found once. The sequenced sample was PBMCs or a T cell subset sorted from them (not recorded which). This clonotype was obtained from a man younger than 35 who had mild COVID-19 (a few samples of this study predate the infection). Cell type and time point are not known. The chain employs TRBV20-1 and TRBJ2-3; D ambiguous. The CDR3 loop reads CSAAGRNTQYF. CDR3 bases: TGCAGTGCTGCCGGGCGAAATACGCAGTATTTT.